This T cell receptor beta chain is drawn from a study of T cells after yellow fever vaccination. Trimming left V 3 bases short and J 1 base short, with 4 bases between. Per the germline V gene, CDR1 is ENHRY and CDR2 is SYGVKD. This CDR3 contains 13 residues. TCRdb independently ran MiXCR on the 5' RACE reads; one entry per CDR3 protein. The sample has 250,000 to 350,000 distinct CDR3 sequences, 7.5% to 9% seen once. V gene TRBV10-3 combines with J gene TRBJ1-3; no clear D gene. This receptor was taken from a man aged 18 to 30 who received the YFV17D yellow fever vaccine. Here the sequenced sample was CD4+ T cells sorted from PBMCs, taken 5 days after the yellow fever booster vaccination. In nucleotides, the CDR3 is TGTGCCATCAGTGAAGATTCTGGAAACACCATATATTTT. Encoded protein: CAISEDSGNTIYF.